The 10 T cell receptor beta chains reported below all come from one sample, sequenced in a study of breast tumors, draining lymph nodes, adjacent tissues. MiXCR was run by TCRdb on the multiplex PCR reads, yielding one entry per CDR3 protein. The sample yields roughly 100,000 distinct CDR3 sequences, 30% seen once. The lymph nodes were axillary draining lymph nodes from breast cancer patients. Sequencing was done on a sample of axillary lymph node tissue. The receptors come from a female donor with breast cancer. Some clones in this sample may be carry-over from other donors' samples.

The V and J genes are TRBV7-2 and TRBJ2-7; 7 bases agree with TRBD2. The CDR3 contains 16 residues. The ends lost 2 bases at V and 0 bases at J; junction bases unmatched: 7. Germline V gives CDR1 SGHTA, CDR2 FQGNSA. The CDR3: CASSLYVGGNSYEQYV. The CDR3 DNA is TGTGCCAGCAGCTTATATGTGGGAGGGAACTCCTACGAGCAGTACGTC.

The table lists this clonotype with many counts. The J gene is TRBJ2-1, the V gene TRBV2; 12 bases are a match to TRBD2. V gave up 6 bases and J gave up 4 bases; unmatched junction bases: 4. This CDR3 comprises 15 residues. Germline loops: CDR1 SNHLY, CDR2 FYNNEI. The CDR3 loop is CASSLLAGGYNEQFF. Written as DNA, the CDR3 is TGTGCCAGCAGCCTTCTAGCGGGAGGGTACAATGAGCAGTTCTTC. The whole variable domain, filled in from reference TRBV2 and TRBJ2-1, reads EPEVTQTPSHQVTQMGQEVILRCVPISNHLYFYWYRQILGQKVEFLVSFYNNEISEKSEIFDDQFSVERPDGSNFTLKIRSTKLEDSAMYFCASSLLAGGYNEQFFGPGTRLTVL.

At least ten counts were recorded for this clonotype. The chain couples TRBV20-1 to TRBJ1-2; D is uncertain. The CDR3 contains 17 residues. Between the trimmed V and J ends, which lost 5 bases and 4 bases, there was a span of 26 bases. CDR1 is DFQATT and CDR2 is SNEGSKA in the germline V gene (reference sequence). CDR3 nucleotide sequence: TGCAGTGCTCACAAACCGGGTCTTCTTGCGGCCCGCTATGGCTACACCTTC. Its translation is CSAHKPGLLAARYGYTF.

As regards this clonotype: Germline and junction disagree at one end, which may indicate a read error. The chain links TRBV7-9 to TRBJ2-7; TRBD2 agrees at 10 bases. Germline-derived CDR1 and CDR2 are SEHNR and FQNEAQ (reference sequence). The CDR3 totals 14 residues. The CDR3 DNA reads TGTGCCAGCAGCACCGGGACTAGCGTGATCGAGCAATACTTC. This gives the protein CASSTGTSVIEQYF.

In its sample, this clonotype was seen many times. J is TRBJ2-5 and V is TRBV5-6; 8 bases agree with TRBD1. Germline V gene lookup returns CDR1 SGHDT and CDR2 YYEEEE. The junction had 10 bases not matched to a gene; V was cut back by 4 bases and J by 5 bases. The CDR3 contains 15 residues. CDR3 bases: TGTGCCAGCAGCAGAAAGCGACAGGGGCTGGAGACCCAGTACTTC. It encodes CASSRKRQGLETQYF.

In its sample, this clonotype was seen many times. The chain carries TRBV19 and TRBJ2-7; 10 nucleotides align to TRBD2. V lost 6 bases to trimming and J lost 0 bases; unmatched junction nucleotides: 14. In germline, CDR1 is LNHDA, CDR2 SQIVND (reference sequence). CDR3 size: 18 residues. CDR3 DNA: TGTGCCAGTAGCCGGGAATTAGCGGGAGGCTCTAGCTCCTACGAGCAGTACTTC. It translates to CASSRELAGGSSSYEQYF. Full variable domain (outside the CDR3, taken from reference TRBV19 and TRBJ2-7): DGGITQSPKYLFRKEGQNVTLSCEQNLNHDAMYWYRQDPGQGLRLIYYSQIVNDFQKGDIAEGYSVSREKKESFPLTVTSAQKNPTAFYLCASSRELAGGSSSYEQYFGPGTRLTVT.

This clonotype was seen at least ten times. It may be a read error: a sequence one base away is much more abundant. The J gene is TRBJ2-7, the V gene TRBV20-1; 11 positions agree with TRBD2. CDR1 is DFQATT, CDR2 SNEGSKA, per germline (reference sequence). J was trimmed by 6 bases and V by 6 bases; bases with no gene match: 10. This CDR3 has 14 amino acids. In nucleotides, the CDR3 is TGCAGTGCCCGTCTAGCGGGAGGAACCTCCGAGCAGTACTTC. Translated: CSARLAGGTSEQYF.

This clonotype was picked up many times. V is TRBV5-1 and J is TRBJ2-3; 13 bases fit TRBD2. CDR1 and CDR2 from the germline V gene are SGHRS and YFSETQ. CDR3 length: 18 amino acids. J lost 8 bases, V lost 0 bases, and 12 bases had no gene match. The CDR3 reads CASSLVGTGTSGVFTQYF. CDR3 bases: TGCGCCAGCAGCTTGGTTGGCACCGGGACTAGCGGGGTATTTACGCAGTATTTT.

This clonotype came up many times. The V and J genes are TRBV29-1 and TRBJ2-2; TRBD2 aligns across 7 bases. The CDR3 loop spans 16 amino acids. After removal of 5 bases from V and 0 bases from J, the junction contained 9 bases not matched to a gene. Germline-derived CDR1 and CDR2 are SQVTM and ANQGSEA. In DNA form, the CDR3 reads TGCAGCGTTATCCCCCGTGGGGGGGCGAACACCGGGGAGCTGTTTTTT. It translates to CSVIPRGGANTGELFF.

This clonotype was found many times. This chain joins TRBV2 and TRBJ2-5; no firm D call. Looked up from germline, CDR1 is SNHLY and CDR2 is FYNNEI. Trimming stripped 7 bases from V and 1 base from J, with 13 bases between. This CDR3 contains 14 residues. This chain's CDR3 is CASTPTPFQETQYF. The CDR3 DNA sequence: TGTGCCAGCACCCCGACACCATTCCAAGAGACCCAGTACTTC.